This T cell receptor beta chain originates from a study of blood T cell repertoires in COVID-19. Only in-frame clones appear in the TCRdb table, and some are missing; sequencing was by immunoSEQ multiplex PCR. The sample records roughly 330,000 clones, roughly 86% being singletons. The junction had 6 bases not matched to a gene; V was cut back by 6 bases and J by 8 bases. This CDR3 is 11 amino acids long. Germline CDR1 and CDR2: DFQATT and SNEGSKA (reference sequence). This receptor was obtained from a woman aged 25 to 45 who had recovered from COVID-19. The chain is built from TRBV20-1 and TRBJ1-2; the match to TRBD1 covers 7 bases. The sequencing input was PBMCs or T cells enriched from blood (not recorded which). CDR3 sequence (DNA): TGCAGTGCCCATCGGACAGGCGGCTACACCTTC. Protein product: CSAHRTGGYTF.